The source of this TCR beta chain is a study of T cell repertoires in cytomegalovirus infection. Looking at the study overall: Indications of both CMV infection and matching HLA type were provided by public TCR beta signatures.

Germline values: CDR1 MNHEY, CDR2 SVGEGT. Trimming shortened V by 7 bases and J by 5 bases, and 14 bases separated the two germline ends. This CDR3 region has 13 residues. TCRdb reprocessed the reads with MiXCR, giving one entry per CDR3 protein. This table holds approximately 770,000 distinct CDR3 sequences, about 28% found once. With respect to this clonotype: The antigen is unknown.

The chain is built from TRBV6-2 or TRBV6-3 and TRBJ2-5, with D hard to call. This TCR was recovered from a human donor in good health (CMV status not recorded). Some clones in this sample may be carry-over from other donors' samples. Sequenced material: cultured CD8+ T cells from PBMCs, taken from culture after CMV antigen stimulation. CDR3 sequence reads: CASTLSPMETQYF. CDR3 nucleotide sequence: TGTGCCAGCACGCTGTCGCCAATGGAGACCCAGTACTTC.